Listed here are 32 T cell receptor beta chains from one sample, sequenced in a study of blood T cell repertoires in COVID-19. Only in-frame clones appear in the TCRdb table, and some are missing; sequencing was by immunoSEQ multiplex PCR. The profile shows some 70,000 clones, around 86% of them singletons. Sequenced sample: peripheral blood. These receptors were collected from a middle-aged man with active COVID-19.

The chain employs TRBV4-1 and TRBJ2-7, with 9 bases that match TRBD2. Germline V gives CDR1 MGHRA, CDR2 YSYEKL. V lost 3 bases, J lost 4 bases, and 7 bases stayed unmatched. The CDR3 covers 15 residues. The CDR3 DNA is TGCGCCAGCAGCCAGAATAGCGGGAGTAGGTACGAGCAGTACTTC. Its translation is CASSQNSGSRYEQYF.

Here the CDR3 DNA reads TGTGCCAGCAGCGTAGGTTTTTCTAGCGAGTACCAAGAGACCCAGTACTTC. Protein sequence: CASSVGFSSEYQETQYF. This chain joins TRBV9 and TRBJ2-5, with a tentative D call TRBD2 (6 bases). Germline CDR1 SGDLS, CDR2 YYNGEE. This CDR3 comprises 17 residues. V gave up 0 bases and J gave up 0 bases, with 15 bases separating them.

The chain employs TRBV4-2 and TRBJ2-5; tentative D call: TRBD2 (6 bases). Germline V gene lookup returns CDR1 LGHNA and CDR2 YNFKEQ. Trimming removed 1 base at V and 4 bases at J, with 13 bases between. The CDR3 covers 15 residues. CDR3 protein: CASSQVQQGGETQYF. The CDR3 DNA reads TGTGCCAGCAGCCAAGTCCAGCAGGGAGGAGAGACCCAGTACTTC.

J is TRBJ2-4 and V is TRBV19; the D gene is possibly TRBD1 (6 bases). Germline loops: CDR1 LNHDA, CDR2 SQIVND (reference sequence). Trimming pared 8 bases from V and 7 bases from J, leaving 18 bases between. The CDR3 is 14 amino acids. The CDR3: CASGGQPRPNIQYF. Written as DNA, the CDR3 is TGTGCCAGTGGGGGACAACCAAGACCGAACATTCAGTACTTC.

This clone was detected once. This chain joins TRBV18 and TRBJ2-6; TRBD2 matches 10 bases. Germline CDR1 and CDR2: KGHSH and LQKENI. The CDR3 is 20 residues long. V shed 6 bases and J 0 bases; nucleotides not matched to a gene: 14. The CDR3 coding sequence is TGTGCCAGCTCTACCCGCGGACTAGCGGCTAATAGCTCTGGGGCCAACGTCCTGACTTTC. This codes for CASSTRGLAANSSGANVLTF.

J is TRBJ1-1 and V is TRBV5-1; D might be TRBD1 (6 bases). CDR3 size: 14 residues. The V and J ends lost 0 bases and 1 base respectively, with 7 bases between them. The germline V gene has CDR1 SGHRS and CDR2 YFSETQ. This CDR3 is CASSLAQGNTEAFF. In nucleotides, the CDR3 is TGCGCCAGCAGCTTGGCACAGGGGAACACTGAAGCTTTCTTT.

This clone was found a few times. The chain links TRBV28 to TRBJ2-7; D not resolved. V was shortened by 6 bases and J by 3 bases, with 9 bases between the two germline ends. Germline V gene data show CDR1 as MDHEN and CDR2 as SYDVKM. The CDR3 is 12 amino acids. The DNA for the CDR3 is TGTGCCAGCAGGTCCGAGCTCTACGAGCAGTACTTC. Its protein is CASRSELYEQYF.

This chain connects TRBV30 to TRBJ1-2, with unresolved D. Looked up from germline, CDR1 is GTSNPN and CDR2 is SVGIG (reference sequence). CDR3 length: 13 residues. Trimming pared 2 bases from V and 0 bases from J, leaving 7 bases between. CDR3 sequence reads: CAWSPQANYGYTF. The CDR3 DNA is TGTGCCTGGAGTCCGCAGGCTAACTATGGCTACACCTTC.

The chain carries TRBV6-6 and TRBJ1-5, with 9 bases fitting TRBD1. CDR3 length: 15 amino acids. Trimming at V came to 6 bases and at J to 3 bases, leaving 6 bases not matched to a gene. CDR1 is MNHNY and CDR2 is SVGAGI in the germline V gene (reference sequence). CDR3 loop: CASSAGTGLNQPQHF. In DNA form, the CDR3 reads TGTGCCAGCAGCGCCGGGACAGGGCTCAATCAGCCCCAGCATTTT.

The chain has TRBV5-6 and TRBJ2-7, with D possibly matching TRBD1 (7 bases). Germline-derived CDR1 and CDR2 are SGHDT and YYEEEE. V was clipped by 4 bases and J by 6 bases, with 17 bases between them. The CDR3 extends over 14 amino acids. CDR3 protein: CASSPQGGLREQYF. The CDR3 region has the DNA TGTGCCAGCAGCCCCCAGGGGGGATTACGCGAGCAGTACTTC.

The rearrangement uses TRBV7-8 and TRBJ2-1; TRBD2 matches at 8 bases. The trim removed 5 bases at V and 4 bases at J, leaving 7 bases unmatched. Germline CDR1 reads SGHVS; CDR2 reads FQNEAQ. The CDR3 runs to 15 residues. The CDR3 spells CASSRTSGPYNEQFF. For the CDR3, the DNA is TGTGCCAGCAGCCGAACTAGCGGTCCTTACAATGAGCAGTTCTTC.

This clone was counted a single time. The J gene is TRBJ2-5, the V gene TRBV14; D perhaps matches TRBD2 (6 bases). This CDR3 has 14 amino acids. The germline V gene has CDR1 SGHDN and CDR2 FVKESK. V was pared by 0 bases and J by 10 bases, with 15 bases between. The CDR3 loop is CASSQEGLFGDQYF. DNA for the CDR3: TGTGCCAGCAGCCAAGAGGGACTTTTCGGGGACCAGTACTTC. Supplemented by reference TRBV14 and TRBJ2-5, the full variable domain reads EAGVTQFPSHSVIEKGQTVTLRCDPISGHDNLYWYRRVMGKEIKFLLHFVKESKQDESGMPNNRFLAERTGGTYSTLKVQPAELEDSGVYFCASSQEGLFGDQYFGPGTRLLVL.

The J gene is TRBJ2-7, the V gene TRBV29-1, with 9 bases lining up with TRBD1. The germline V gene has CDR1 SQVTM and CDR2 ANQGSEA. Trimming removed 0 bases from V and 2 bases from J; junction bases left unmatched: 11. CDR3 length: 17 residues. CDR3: CSVEDRAGTGSTYEQYF. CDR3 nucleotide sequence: TGCAGCGTTGAAGATCGGGCCGGGACAGGGAGTACCTACGAGCAGTACTTC.

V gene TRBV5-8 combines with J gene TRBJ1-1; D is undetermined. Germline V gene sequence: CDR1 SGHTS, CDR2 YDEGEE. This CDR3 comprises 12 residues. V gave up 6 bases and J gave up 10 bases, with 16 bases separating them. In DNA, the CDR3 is TGTGCCAGCACTATCTTGTCGAGGAGAGCTTTCTTT. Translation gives CASTILSRRAFF.

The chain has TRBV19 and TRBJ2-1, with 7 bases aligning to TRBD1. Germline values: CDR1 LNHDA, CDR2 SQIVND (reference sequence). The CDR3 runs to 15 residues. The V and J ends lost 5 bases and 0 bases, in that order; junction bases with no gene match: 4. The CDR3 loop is CASSETGTSYNEQFF. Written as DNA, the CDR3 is TGTGCCAGTAGTGAGACAGGGACCTCCTACAATGAGCAGTTCTTC.

Written as DNA, the CDR3 is TGCGCCAGCAGCTTGGGCGGCGAAGGAAACTATGGCTACACCTTC. Residues: CASSLGGEGNYGYTF. The V call is TRBV5-1, the J call TRBJ1-2; no definite D call. The CDR3 runs to 15 residues. Trimming took off 0 bases at V and 2 bases at J, with 11 bases between the two ends. Germline lookup yields CDR1 SGHRS and CDR2 YFSETQ.

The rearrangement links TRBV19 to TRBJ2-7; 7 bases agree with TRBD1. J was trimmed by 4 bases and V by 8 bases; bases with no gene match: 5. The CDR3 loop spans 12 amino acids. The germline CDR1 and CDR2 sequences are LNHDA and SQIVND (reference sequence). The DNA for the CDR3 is TGTGCCAGTGCCGACAGGGCGTACGAGCAGTACTTC. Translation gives CASADRAYEQYF.

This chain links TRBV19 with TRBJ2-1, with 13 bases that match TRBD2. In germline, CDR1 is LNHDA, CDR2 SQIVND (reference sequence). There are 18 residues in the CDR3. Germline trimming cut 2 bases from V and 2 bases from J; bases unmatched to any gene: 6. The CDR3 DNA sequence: TGTGCCAGTAGTATAAAGCCGGGACTAGCGGGACCCTACAATGAGCAGTTCTTC. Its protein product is CASSIKPGLAGPYNEQFF. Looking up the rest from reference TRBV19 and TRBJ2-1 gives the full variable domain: DGGITQSPKYLFRKEGQNVTLSCEQNLNHDAMYWYRQDPGQGLRLIYYSQIVNDFQKGDIAEGYSVSREKKESFPLTVTSAQKNPTAFYLCASSIKPGLAGPYNEQFFGPGTRLTVL.

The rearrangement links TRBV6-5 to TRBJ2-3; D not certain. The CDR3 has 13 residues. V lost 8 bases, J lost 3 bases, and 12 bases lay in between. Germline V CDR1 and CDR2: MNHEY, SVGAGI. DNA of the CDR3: TGTGCCAGCGGAATGGGCCGAACAGATACGCAGTATTTT. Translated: CASGMGRTDTQYF.

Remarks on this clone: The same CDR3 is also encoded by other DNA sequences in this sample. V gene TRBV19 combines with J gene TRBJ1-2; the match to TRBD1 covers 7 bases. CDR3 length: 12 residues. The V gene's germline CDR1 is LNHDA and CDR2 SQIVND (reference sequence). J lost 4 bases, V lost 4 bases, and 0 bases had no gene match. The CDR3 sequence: CASSRQGYGYTF. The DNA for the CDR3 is TGTGCCAGTAGTAGACAGGGCTATGGCTACACCTTC.

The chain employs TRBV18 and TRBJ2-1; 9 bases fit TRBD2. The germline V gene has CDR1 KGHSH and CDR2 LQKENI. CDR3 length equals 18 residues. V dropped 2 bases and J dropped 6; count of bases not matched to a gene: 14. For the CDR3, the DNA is TGTGCCAGCTCACCATTTTATGGAGCGGGAGGTGTTAGCAATGAGCAGTTCTTC. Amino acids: CASSPFYGAGGVSNEQFF.

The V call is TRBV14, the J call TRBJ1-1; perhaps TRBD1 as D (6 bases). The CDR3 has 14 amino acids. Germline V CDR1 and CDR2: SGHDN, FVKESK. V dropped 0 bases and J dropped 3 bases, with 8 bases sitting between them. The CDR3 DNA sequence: TGTGCCAGCAGCCAAGAAGGGGGATACACTGAAGCTTTCTTT. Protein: CASSQEGGYTEAFF. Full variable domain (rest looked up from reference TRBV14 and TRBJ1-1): EAGVTQFPSHSVIEKGQTVTLRCDPISGHDNLYWYRRVMGKEIKFLLHFVKESKQDESGMPNNRFLAERTGGTYSTLKVQPAELEDSGVYFCASSQEGGYTEAFFGQGTRLTVV.

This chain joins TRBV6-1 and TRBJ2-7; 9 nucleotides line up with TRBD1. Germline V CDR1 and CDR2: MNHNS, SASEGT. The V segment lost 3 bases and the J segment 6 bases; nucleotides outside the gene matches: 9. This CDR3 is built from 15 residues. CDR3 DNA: TGTGCCAGCAGTGACGACATGGACAGGGGAGCCGAGCAGTACTTC. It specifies CASSDDMDRGAEQYF.

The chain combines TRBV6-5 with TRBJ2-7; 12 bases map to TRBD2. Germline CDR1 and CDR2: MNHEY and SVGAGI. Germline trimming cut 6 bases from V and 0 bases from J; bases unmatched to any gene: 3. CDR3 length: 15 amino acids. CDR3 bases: TGTGCCAGCAGGAAGACTAGCGGGAGCTCCTACGAGCAGTACTTC. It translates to CASRKTSGSSYEQYF.

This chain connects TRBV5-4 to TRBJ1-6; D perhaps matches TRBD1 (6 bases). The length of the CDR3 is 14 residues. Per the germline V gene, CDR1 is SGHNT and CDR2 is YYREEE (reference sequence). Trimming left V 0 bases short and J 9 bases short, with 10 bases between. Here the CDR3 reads CASSLGTEGSPLHF. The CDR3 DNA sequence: TGTGCCAGCAGCTTGGGGACAGAGGGTTCACCCCTCCACTTT.

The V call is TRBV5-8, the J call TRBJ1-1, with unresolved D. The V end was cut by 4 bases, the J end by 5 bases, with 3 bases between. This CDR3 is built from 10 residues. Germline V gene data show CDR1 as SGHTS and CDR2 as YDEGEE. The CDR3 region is CASSPTEAFF. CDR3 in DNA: TGTGCCAGCAGCCCAACTGAAGCTTTCTTT.

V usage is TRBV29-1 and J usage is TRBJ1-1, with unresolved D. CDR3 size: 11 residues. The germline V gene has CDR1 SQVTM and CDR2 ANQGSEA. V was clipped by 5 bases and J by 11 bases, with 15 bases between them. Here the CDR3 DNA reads TGCAGCGTTTGGACCCTATCGGGGGCTTTCTTT. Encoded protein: CSVWTLSGAFF.

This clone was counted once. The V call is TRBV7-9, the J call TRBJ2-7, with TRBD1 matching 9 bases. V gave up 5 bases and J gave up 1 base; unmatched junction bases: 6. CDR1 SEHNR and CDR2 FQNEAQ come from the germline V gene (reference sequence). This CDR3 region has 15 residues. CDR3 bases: TGTGCCAGCAGCCCTCCCGGGACAGGGTCCTACGAGCAGTACTTC. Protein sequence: CASSPPGTGSYEQYF.

This CDR3 reads CASSDGTGVNEQYF. The CDR3, as DNA: TGTGCCAGTAGTGACGGGACAGGGGTAAACGAGCAGTACTTC. The V and J genes are TRBV19 and TRBJ2-7, with 10 nucleotides matching TRBD1. There are 14 residues in the CDR3. Germline assignment: CDR1 LNHDA and CDR2 SQIVND (reference sequence). V lost 5 bases and J lost 5; bases outside the gene matches: 6.

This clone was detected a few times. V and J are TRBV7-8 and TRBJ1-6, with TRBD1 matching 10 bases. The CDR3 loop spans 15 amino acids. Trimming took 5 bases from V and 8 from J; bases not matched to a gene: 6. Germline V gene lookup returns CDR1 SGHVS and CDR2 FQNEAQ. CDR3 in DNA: TGTGCCAGCAGCAGTGGACAGGGGGTTGATTCACCCCTCCACTTT. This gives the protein CASSSGQGVDSPLHF.

The CDR3 DNA follows: TGTGCCAGTACCACCGTAGGGGGCAAGCCTAATGAGCAGTTCTTC. As protein: CASTTVGGKPNEQFF. The chain links TRBV19 to TRBJ2-1; 7 bases are a match to TRBD1. Per the germline V gene, CDR1 is LNHDA and CDR2 is SQIVND (reference sequence). This CDR3 is 15 amino acids long. The J segment lost 7 bases and the V segment lost 7 bases, leaving 13 bases of the junction unmatched.

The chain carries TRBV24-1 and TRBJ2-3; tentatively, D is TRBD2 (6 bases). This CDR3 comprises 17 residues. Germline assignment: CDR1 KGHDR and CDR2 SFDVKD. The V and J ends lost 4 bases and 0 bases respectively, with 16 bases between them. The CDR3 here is CATSDRPIAASTDTQYF. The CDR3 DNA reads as TGTGCCACCAGTGACCGCCCGATAGCGGCTAGCACAGATACGCAGTATTTT.